Following are 22 T cell receptor beta chains from one sample sequenced in a study of cytomegalovirus exposure and HLA in healthy donors. Both 60 Vbeta primers and 13 Jbeta primers went into the PCR. Measured with immunoSEQ multiplex PCR; TCRdb has only the in-frame clones, and not every one. The data show 100,000 to 150,000 clones, approximately 84% seen once. What was sequenced was PBMCs. These receptors were obtained from a man between 18 and 29 years old in good health and CMV-seropositive.

The chain carries TRBV19 and TRBJ2-2; 9 bases align to TRBD1. The CDR3 runs to 15 residues. V shed 5 bases and J 3 bases; nucleotides not matched to a gene: 4. Germline V CDR1 and CDR2: LNHDA, SQIVND (reference sequence). CDR3 DNA: TGTGCCAGTAGTCCCCGGGACAGGGACACCGGGGAGCTGTTTTTT. This gives the protein CASSPRDRDTGELFF.

This chain uses TRBV18 with TRBJ1-4; D perhaps matches TRBD1 (5 bases). The CDR3 has 14 amino acids. V lost 6 bases, J lost 5 bases, and 13 bases lay in between. Germline assignment: CDR1 KGHSH and CDR2 LQKENI. For the CDR3, the DNA is TGTGCCAGCTCTCGGGGGAGTTTGAATGAAAAACTGTTTTTT. This translates into CASSRGSLNEKLFF.

The rearrangement uses TRBV5-6 and TRBJ2-3, with D unresolved. Germline CDR1 is SGHDT and CDR2 is YYEEEE. The CDR3 contains 14 residues. The V end was cut by 0 bases, the J end by 1 base, with 6 bases between. CDR3 residues: CASSLDLGTDTQYF. CDR3 sequence (DNA): TGTGCCAGCAGCTTGGATCTAGGCACAGATACGCAGTATTTT. Supplemented by reference TRBV5-6 and TRBJ2-3, the full variable domain reads DAGVTQSPTHLIKTRGQQVTLRCSPKSGHDTVSWYQQALGQGPQFIFQYYEEEERQRGNFPDRFSGHQFPNYSSELNVNALLLGDSALYLCASSLDLGTDTQYFGPGTRLTVL.

By share, this clone ranks as medium-sized. The rearrangement joins TRBV6-4 to TRBJ1-5; D is uncertain. V was shortened by 0 bases and J by 7 bases, with 13 bases between the two germline ends. This CDR3 is 15 amino acids long. The V gene's germline CDR1 is MRHNA and CDR2 SNTAGT. In DNA form, the CDR3 reads TGTGCCAGCAGTGACTCGGCGGGCAGCGGACAGCCCCAGCATTTT. Protein sequence: CASSDSAGSGQPQHF.

The rearrangement joins TRBV18 to TRBJ1-1; D is unclear. CDR3 length: 12 residues. CDR1 and CDR2 (germline): KGHSH, LQKENI. The V end lost 4 bases, the J end lost 3 bases, and 6 bases lay between the germline ends. CDR3 sequence reads: CASSLTDTEAFF. As DNA, the CDR3 is TGTGCCAGCTCACTCACAGACACTGAAGCTTTCTTT.

The chain recombines TRBV10-2 with TRBJ2-3, with TRBD2 matching 12 bases. Germline assignment: CDR1 WSHSY and CDR2 SAAADI. The CDR3 covers 15 residues. The ends lost 4 bases at V and 7 bases at J; junction bases unmatched: 6. CDR3 nucleotides: TGCGCCAGCAGTGGTACTAGCGGGGGGATGTATACGCAGTATTTT. Translated: CASSGTSGGMYTQYF.

The chain has TRBV19 and TRBJ2-7, with D maybe TRBD2 (7 bases). V lost 1 base and J 6 bases, leaving 10 bases between the germline ends. This CDR3 region has 13 residues. Germline V gene data show CDR1 as LNHDA and CDR2 as SQIVND (reference sequence). This CDR3 reads CASSIVGGREQYF. CDR3 DNA: TGTGCCAGTAGTATAGTGGGGGGGCGCGAGCAGTACTTC.

In this sample, this clone turned up a few times. This chain uses TRBV12-5 with TRBJ2-1, with TRBD1 identical over 7 bases. This CDR3 comprises 12 residues. Trimming took 2 bases from V and 11 from J; bases not matched to a gene: 3. Germline values: CDR1 LGHNT, CDR2 FRNRAP. Written as DNA, the CDR3 is TGTGCTAGTGGTTTGAGAGGGGGCCAGCAGTTCTTC. This codes for CASGLRGGQQFF.

This rearrangement joins TRBV7-9 to TRBJ1-1, with D uncertain. The CDR3 runs to 13 residues. V lost 2 bases and J 1 base, leaving 5 bases between the germline ends. The germline CDR1 and CDR2 sequences are SEHNR and FQNEAQ (reference sequence). CDR3 bases: TGTGCCAGCAGCTTACGGGGGAACACTGAAGCTTTCTTT. Protein sequence: CASSLRGNTEAFF.

The V gene is TRBV30, the J gene TRBJ1-2, with 7 bases fitting TRBD1. Germline CDR1 GTSNPN, CDR2 SVGIG (reference sequence). V lost 2 bases to trimming and J lost 4 bases; unmatched junction nucleotides: 4. The CDR3 has 13 amino acids. The CDR3 sequence: CAWSRTGLYGYTF. The CDR3 nucleotides are TGTGCCTGGAGTAGGACAGGACTCTATGGCTACACCTTC.

This sequence joins TRBV18 and TRBJ1-2; D not certain. Deletions cut 2 bases from V and 4 bases from J, with 14 bases between. Germline V CDR1 and CDR2: KGHSH, LQKENI. The CDR3 has 15 amino acids. For the CDR3, the DNA is TGTGCCAGCTCACCATCGGTGAGCGGCTCCTATGGCTACACCTTC. Translated: CASSPSVSGSYGYTF.

The genes are TRBV11-2 and TRBJ2-3; D may be TRBD2 (5 bases). The CDR3 is made up of 14 amino acids. Germline values: CDR1 SGHAT, CDR2 FQNNGV. Deletions cut 7 bases from V and 0 bases from J, with 11 bases between. The CDR3 here is CASIVSGSTDTQYF. CDR3 sequence (DNA): TGTGCCAGCATAGTCAGCGGTAGCACAGATACGCAGTATTTT. The full variable domain, its missing parts supplied by reference TRBV11-2 and TRBJ2-3, is EAGVAQSPRYKIIEKRQSVAFWCNPISGHATLYWYQQILGQGPKLLIQFQNNGVVDDSQLPKDRFSAERLKGVDSTLKIQPAKLEDSAVYLCASIVSGSTDTQYFGPGTRLTVL.

This chain links TRBV27 with TRBJ2-7, with 10 bases lining up with TRBD1. The CDR3 has 14 residues. The V segment lost 5 bases and the J segment 5 bases; nucleotides outside the gene matches: 6. Germline assignment: CDR1 MNHEY and CDR2 SMNVEV (reference sequence). This CDR3 is CASSKGTGVNEQYF. As DNA, the CDR3 is TGTGCCAGCAGTAAAGGGACAGGGGTTAACGAGCAGTACTTC.

This CDR3 is CASRLSGAVYGYTF. The CDR3 DNA is TGTGCCAGCAGACTCAGCGGGGCAGTCTATGGCTACACCTTC. This chain connects TRBV2 to TRBJ1-2; D is possibly TRBD1 (5 bases). The CDR3 is made up of 14 amino acids. Looked up from germline, CDR1 is SNHLY and CDR2 is FYNNEI. Trimming stripped 6 bases from V and 4 bases from J, with 15 bases between.

The chain combines TRBV6-1 with TRBJ2-7, with D perhaps TRBD1 (5 bases). Germline assignment: CDR1 MNHNS and CDR2 SASEGT. The CDR3 runs 12 residues. The V and J ends lost 4 bases and 6 bases respectively, with 10 bases between them. This chain's CDR3 is CASSGGGFEQYF. The CDR3 bases are TGTGCCAGCAGTGGGGGCGGCTTCGAGCAGTACTTC.

This clone was seen a few times. Here the CDR3 DNA reads TGCGCCAGCAGCCAAGACAGGGGGCGCGGTCAGCCCCAGCATTTT. The encoded protein is CASSQDRGRGQPQHF. The chain carries TRBV4-3 and TRBJ1-5; 8 positions match TRBD1. The CDR3 spans 15 residues. Germline-derived CDR1 and CDR2 are LGHNA and YSLEER. V shed 0 bases, J shed 6 bases, and the junction held 4 bases outside the gene matches.

The chain employs TRBV4-1 and TRBJ2-7; 8 bases are shared with TRBD2. Germline loops: CDR1 MGHRA, CDR2 YSYEKL. The CDR3 covers 14 residues. With V trimmed by 4 bases and J by 2 bases, 4 bases remained unmatched. The chain's CDR3 is CASSPREGPYEQYF. DNA for the CDR3: TGCGCCAGCAGCCCCCGGGAGGGACCCTACGAGCAGTACTTC.

This chain uses TRBV6-6 with TRBJ1-1, with D perhaps TRBD1 (6 bases). CDR1 and CDR2 (germline): MNHNY, SVGAGI (reference sequence). The V and J ends lost 0 bases and 8 bases respectively, with 7 bases between them. This CDR3 spans 12 amino acids. CDR3 in DNA: TGTGCCAGCAGTTACTCGCAGGGGGAAGCTTTCTTT. This translates into CASSYSQGEAFF.

The chain employs TRBV5-4 and TRBJ1-4; 8 bases fit TRBD1. Germline loops: CDR1 SGHNT, CDR2 YYREEE (reference sequence). This CDR3 is built from 16 residues. V trimming: 4 bases; J trimming: 3 bases; junction bases outside the gene matches: 8. The CDR3 reads CASSPDRVLSNEKLFF. The CDR3 DNA follows: TGTGCCAGCAGCCCGGACAGGGTTTTATCTAATGAAAAACTGTTTTTT.

The J gene is TRBJ2-3, the V gene TRBV5-6, with D maybe TRBD2 (5 bases). Germline CDR1 and CDR2: SGHDT and YYEEEE. CDR3 length: 15 amino acids. V shed 1 base and J shed 4 bases, with 13 bases lying between them. DNA for the CDR3: TGTGCCAGCAGCTTGTTGGTGCGGGCCCCAGATACGCAGTATTTT. Translation gives CASSLLVRAPDTQYF.

The V gene is TRBV2, the J gene TRBJ2-5, with D unresolved. Deletions cut 3 bases from V and 0 bases from J, with 8 bases between. Germline V gives CDR1 SNHLY, CDR2 FYNNEI. The CDR3 contains 14 residues. Written as DNA, the CDR3 is TGTGCCAGCAGTGAGTTGTCCGACCAAGAGACCCAGTACTTC. This gives the protein CASSELSDQETQYF. Using reference TRBV2 and TRBJ2-5 for the parts outside the CDR3, the full variable domain is EPEVTQTPSHQVTQMGQEVILRCVPISNHLYFYWYRQILGQKVEFLVSFYNNEISEKSEIFDDQFSVERPDGSNFTLKIRSTKLEDSAMYFCASSELSDQETQYFGPGTRLLVL.

This clone has more than one count but fewer than ten. The chain combines TRBV11-2 with TRBJ2-5; 8 bases map to TRBD2. CDR3 size: 13 residues. The germline gives CDR1 SGHAT, CDR2 FQNNGV. Trimming removed 4 bases from V and 5 bases from J; junction bases left unmatched: 3. The CDR3 DNA sequence: TGTGCCAGCAGCTCTTCTAGCGGGGAGACCCAGTACTTC. The encoded protein is CASSSSSGETQYF. The complete variable domain, with remaining parts taken from reference TRBV11-2 and TRBJ2-5, reads EAGVAQSPRYKIIEKRQSVAFWCNPISGHATLYWYQQILGQGPKLLIQFQNNGVVDDSQLPKDRFSAERLKGVDSTLKIQPAKLEDSAVYLCASSSSSGETQYFGPGTRLLVL.